Listed here is a single TCR beta chain. The template was RNA from unsorted bulk tissue. More than 3 cm separated this lung sample from the edge of the tumor. Germline-derived CDR1 and CDR2 are SEHNR and FQNEAQ (reference sequence). This CDR3 has 16 residues. Trimming took 5 bases from V and 7 from J, leaving 21 bases between them. The record originates from a study of tumor and adjacent non-tumor tissue in lung cancer. Three rounds of nested PCR, following a modified ARM-PCR protocol, produced the TCRbeta library. In TCRdb, the multiplex PCR reads were re-called with MiXCR into one record per CDR3 protein. This sample has 70,000 to 95,000 distinct CDR3 sequences, with less than 85% found just once.

The rearrangement links TRBV7-9 to TRBJ2-4; D may be TRBD1 or TRBD2 (6 bases each). The source material was distant non-tumor lung tissue. The clonotype was recovered from a man between 65 and 85 years old with non-small cell lung cancer. The chain's CDR3 is CASSGGGAAGENIQYF. The DNA of the CDR3 is TGTGCCAGCAGCGGAGGAGGGGCGGCAGGGGAGAACATTCAGTACTTC.